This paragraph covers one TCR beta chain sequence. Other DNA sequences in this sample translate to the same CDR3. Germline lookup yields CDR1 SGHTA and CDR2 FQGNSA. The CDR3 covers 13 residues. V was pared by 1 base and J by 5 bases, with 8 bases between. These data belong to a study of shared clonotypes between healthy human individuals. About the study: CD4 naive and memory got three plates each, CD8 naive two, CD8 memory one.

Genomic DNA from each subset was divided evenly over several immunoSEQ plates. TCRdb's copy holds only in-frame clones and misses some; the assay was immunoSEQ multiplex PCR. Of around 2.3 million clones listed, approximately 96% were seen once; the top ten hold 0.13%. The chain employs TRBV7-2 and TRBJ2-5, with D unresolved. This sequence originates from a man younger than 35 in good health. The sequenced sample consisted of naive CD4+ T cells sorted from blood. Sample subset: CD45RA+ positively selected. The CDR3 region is CASSLGQRETQYF. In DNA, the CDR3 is TGTGCCAGCAGCTTAGGGCAGAGGGAGACCCAGTACTTC.